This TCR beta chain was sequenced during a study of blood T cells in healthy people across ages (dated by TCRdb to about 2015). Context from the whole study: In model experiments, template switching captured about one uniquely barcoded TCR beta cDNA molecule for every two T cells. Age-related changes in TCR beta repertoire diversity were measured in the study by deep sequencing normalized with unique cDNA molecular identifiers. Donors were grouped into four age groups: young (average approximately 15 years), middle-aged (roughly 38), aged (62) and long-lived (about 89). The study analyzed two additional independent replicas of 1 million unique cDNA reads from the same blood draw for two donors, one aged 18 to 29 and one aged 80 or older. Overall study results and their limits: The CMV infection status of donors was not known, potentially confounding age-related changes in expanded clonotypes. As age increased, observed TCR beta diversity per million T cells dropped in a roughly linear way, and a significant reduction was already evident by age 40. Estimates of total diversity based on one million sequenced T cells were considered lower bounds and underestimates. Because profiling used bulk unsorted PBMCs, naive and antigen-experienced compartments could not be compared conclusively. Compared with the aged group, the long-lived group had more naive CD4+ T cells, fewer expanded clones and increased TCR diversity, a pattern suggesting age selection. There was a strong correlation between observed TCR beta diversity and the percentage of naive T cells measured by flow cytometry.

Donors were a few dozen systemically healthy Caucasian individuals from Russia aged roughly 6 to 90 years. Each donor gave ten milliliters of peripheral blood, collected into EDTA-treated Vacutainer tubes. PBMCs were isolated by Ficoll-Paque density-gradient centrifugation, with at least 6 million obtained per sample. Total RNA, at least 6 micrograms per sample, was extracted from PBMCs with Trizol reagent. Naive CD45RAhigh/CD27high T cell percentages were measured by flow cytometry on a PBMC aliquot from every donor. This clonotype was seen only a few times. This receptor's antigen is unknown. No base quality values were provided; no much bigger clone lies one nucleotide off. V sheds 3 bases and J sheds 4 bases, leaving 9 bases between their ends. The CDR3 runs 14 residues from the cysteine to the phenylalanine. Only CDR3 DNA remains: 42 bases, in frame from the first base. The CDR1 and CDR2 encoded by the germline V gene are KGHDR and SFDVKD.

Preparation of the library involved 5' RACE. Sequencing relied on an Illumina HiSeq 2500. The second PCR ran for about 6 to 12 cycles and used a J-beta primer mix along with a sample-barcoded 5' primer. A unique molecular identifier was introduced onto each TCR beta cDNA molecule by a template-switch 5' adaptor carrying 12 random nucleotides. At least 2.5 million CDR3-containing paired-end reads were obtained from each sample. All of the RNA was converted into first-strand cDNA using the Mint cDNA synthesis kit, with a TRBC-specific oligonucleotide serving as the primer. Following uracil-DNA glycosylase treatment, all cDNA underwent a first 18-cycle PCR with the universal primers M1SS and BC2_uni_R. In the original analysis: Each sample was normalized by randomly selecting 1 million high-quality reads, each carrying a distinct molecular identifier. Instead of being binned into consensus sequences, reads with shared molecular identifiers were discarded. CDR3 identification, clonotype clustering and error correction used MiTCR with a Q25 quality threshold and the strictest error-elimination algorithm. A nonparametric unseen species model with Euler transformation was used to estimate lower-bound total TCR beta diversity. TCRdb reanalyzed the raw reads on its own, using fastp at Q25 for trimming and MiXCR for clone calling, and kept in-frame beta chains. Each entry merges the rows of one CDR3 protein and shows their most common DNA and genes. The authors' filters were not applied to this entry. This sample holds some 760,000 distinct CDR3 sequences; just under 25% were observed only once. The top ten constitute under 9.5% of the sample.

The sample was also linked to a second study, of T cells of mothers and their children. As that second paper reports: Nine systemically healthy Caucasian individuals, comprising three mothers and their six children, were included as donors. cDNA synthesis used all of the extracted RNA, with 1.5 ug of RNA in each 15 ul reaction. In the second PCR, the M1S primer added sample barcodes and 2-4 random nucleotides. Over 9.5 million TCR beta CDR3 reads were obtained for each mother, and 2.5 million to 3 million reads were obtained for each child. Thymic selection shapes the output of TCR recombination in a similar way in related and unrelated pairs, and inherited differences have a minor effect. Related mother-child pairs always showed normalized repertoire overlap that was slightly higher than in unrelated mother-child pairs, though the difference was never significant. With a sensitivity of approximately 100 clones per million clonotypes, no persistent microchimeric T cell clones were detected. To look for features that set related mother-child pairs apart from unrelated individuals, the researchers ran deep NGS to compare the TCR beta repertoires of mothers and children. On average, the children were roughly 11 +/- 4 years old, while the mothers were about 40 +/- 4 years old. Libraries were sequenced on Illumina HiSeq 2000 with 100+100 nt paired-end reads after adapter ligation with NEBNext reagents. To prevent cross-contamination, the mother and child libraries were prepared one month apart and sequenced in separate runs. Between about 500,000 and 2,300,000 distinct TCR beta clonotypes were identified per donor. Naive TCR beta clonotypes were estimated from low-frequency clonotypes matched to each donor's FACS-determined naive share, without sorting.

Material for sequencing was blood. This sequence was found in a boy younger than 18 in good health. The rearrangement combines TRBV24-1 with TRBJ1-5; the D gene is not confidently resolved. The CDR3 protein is CATSDLQGNQPQHF. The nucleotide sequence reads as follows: TGTGCCACCAGTGATCTGCAAGGGAATCAGCCCCAGCATTTT.